This T cell receptor (beta chain) stems from a study of T-cell reconstitution after alpha-beta-depleted transplantation in children (dated by TCRdb to the mid-2010s). General notes on the study: The study quantitatively tracked T-cell immune reconstitution after TCRalphabeta/CD19-depleted allogeneic hematopoietic cell transplantation in children using TCR repertoire profiling.

This clonotype was found a few times. Its antigen is not yet known. Base quality data are lacking; no much larger clone is found one base away. Library preparation used PCR. TCRdb shows the sequencer as Illumina HiSeq 2500. TCR library preparation used molecular barcoding, with unique molecular identifiers applied to normalize quantification of the TCRbeta repertoire. TCRdb reran the public reads through fastp at Q25 and MiXCR, keeping productive beta chains. Merged by CDR3 protein, the rows form single entries marked with the most common genes and DNA. For this sample there are hundreds of thousands of distinct CDR3 sequences; roughly 17% appear just once. The ten biggest clones cover 0.85% to 1.3% of the sample. This TCR derives from a human donor who donated a stem cell graft to a child with acute myeloid leukemia. The source material was PBMCs from the stem cell graft donor, sampled from the stem cell graft.

The DNA sequence is as follows: TGTGCCAGCACGTGGAGTCTAAACACCGGGGAGCTGTTTTTT. This gives the protein CASTWSLNTGELFF. The V and J genes are TRBV5-5 and TRBJ2-2, with the D gene uncertain. Looking up the germline V gene (reference sequence) yields CDR1 SGHKS and CDR2 YYEKEE. The CDR3 runs 14 residues from the cysteine to the phenylalanine. Only CDR3 DNA remains: 42 bases, in frame from the first base. V is reduced by 6 bases and J by 2 bases, leaving a spacing of 11 bases between them.